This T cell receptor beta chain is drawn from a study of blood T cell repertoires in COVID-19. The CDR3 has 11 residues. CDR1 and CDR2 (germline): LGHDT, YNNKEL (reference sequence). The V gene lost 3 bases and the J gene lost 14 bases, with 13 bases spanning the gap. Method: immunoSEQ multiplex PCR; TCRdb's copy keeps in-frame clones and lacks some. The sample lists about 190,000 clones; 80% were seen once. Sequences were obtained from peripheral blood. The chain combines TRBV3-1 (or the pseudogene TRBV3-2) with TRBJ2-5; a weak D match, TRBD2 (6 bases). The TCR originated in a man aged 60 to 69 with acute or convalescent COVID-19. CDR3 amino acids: CASSHGLNPYF. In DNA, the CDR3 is TGTGCCAGCAGCCACGGACTAAACCCATACTTC.